Below, 18 T cell receptor beta chains from the same sample are listed, as sequenced in a study of OX40 agonist ivuxolimab in advanced cancers. Some clones are missing from TCRdb's copy, which holds only in-frame ones; the method was immunoSEQ multiplex PCR. The sample lists nearly 60,000 clones; 80% to 90% were seen once. Source: CD4+ or CD8+ T cells sorted from blood, taken in a trial of the OX40 agonist ivuxolimab. Receptors were obtained from an adult with an advanced solid tumor such as melanoma, head and neck, liver or kidney cancer.

The chain recombines TRBV30 with TRBJ2-1, with D perhaps matching TRBD2 (5 bases). This CDR3 comprises 13 residues. V dropped 1 base and J dropped 8 bases, with 12 bases sitting between them. The germline CDR1 and CDR2 sequences are GTSNPN and SVGIG (reference sequence). CDR3 protein: CAWSATSFDEQFF. The DNA for the CDR3 is TGTGCCTGGAGTGCCACTAGTTTCGATGAGCAGTTCTTC.

The chain combines TRBV11-2 with TRBJ1-1, with D unclear. In germline, CDR1 is SGHAT, CDR2 FQNNGV. The CDR3 is 15 residues long. Trimming stripped 3 bases from V and 4 bases from J, with 15 bases between. The CDR3 region has the DNA TGTGCCAGCAGCTTGCAGGAAGCGATGGGCACTGAAGCTTTCTTT. It translates to CASSLQEAMGTEAFF.

The chain joins TRBV4-1 to TRBJ2-7; D is undetermined. The germline V gene has CDR1 MGHRA and CDR2 YSYEKL. Trimming shortened V by 1 base and J by 1 base, and 14 bases separated the two germline ends. There are 16 residues in the CDR3. CDR3 in DNA: TGCGCCAGCAGCCAAGCTCCCTTTGACGCTTCCTACGAGCAGTACTTC. This gives the protein CASSQAPFDASYEQYF.

The rearrangement uses TRBV6-1 and TRBJ2-7; D is unclear. Germline-derived CDR1 and CDR2 are MNHNS and SASEGT. Trimming removed 0 bases from V and 3 bases from J, with 12 bases in between. This CDR3 is built from 15 residues. The CDR3 loop is CASSEAESAFYEQYF. CDR3 in DNA: TGTGCCAGCAGTGAAGCGGAGTCGGCATTCTACGAGCAGTACTTC.

V usage is TRBV28 and J usage is TRBJ1-5; possibly TRBD1 for D (5 bases). The CDR3 is 13 residues long. CDR1 is MDHEN and CDR2 is SYDVKM in the germline V gene. V lost 0 bases to trimming and J lost 6 bases, with 6 bases between them. CDR3 region: CASSLWGGQPQHF. CDR3 nucleotide sequence: TGTGCCAGCAGTTTATGGGGGGGTCAGCCCCAGCATTTT.

This clone was observed once. J is TRBJ1-5 and V is TRBV28; weak D call: TRBD1 (5 bases). V was pared by 2 bases and J by 11 bases, with 16 bases between. The CDR3 length is 14 residues. In germline, CDR1 is MDHEN, CDR2 SYDVKM. The CDR3 DNA sequence: TGTGCCAGCAGTTTAAGGGTAGGGGTTATGTCCCAGCATTTT. Residues: CASSLRVGVMSQHF. The full variable domain, completed using reference TRBV28 and TRBJ1-5, is DVKVTQSSRYLVKRTGEKVFLECVQDMDHENMFWYRQDPGLGLRLIYFSYDVKMKEKGDIPEGYSVSREKKERFSLILESASTNQTSMYLCASSLRVGVMSQHFGDGTRLSIL.

As concerns this clone: Other DNA sequences in this specimen translate into the identical CDR3. The CDR3 coding sequence is TGTGCCAGCAGCTTAGGGACGGAGACCCAGTACTTC. Its translation: CASSLGTETQYF. This chain joins TRBV11-1 and TRBJ2-5, with D hard to call. Germline CDR1 is SGHAT and CDR2 is FQDESV (reference sequence). V lost 1 base to trimming and J lost 5 bases, with 5 bases between them. This CDR3 has 12 residues.

This rearrangement joins TRBV19 to TRBJ1-5; the match to TRBD1 covers 9 bases. Germline CDR1 reads LNHDA; CDR2 reads SQIVND (reference sequence). V dropped 3 bases and J dropped 6; count of bases not matched to a gene: 12. The CDR3 extends over 17 amino acids. The DNA of the CDR3 is TGTGCCAGTAGTATCGTCGAACAGGGGGCATGGGTTCAGCCCCAGCATTTT. Translation: CASSIVEQGAWVQPQHF.

The chain recombines TRBV7-2 with TRBJ2-3; D gene ambiguous. The V gene's germline CDR1 is SGHTA and CDR2 FQGNSA. The CDR3 has 14 residues. With 0 bases removed from V and 10 bases from J, the gap between germline ends came to 14 bases. CDR3 coding DNA: TGTGCCAGCAGCTTAGCTTATAGGGTCGAGTCGCAGTATTTT. Encoded protein: CASSLAYRVESQYF.

This clone showed up just once. This chain links TRBV28 with TRBJ2-2, with 10 positions matching TRBD1. With 6 bases clipped from V and 7 bases from J, the junction kept 8 bases outside the gene matches. This CDR3 comprises 15 residues. Germline V gene data show CDR1 as MDHEN and CDR2 as SYDVKM. The CDR3 region is CASRPRQGASGELFF. CDR3 DNA: TGTGCCAGCAGACCCCGACAGGGGGCAAGCGGGGAGCTGTTTTTT.

The chain links TRBV2 to TRBJ2-7; 7 positions match TRBD1. With 5 bases clipped from V and 1 base from J, the junction kept 5 bases outside the gene matches. Looked up from germline, CDR1 is SNHLY and CDR2 is FYNNEI. The CDR3 has 14 amino acids. CDR3 in DNA: TGTGCCAGCAGTTACAGGGGTGGATCCTACGAGCAGTACTTC. Amino acid sequence: CASSYRGGSYEQYF. Based on the CDR3 plus reference TRBV2 and TRBJ2-7, the full variable domain is EPEVTQTPSHQVTQMGQEVILRCVPISNHLYFYWYRQILGQKVEFLVSFYNNEISEKSEIFDDQFSVERPDGSNFTLKIRSTKLEDSAMYFCASSYRGGSYEQYFGPGTRLTVT.

J is TRBJ1-2 and V is TRBV5-1, with 7 bases matching TRBD1. V shed 3 bases and J 1 base; nucleotides not matched to a gene: 3. The CDR3 length is 14 residues. The germline V gene encodes CDR1 SGHRS and CDR2 YFSETQ. The CDR3 DNA reads as TGCGCCAGCAGCTGGGACAGCCTTAACTATGGCTACACCTTC. It is translated as CASSWDSLNYGYTF. Full variable domain (missing parts from reference TRBV5-1 and TRBJ1-2): KAGVTQTPRYLIKTRGQQVTLSCSPISGHRSVSWYQQTPGQGLQFLFEYFSETQRNKGNFPGRFSGRQFSNSRSEMNVSTLELGDSALYLCASSWDSLNYGYTFGSGTRLTVV.

The chain carries TRBV18 and TRBJ2-2; 9 bases map to TRBD1. The CDR3 extends over 15 amino acids. V shed 2 bases and J 4 bases; nucleotides not matched to a gene: 2. The germline gives CDR1 KGHSH, CDR2 LQKENI. CDR3 sequence: CASSPMTGGTGELFF. The DNA for the CDR3 is TGTGCCAGCTCACCAATGACAGGGGGCACCGGGGAGCTGTTTTTT.

The chain combines TRBV28 with TRBJ1-2, with D maybe TRBD1 (5 bases). V was trimmed by 6 bases and J by 1 base, leaving 9 bases between them. The CDR3 is made up of 13 amino acids. The germline V gene has CDR1 MDHEN and CDR2 SYDVKM. The CDR3 here is CASSPQGNYGYTF. In DNA, the CDR3 is TGTGCCAGCAGCCCTCAGGGTAACTATGGCTACACCTTC.

The genes are TRBV6-6 and TRBJ1-2; D not certain. Per germline, CDR1 MNHNY and CDR2 SVGAGI (reference sequence). The CDR3 runs 13 residues. The V and J ends lost 5 bases and 8 bases respectively, with 15 bases between them. CDR3 in DNA: TGTGCCAGCAGTGCGGACTTTGGGCCGGGCTACACCTTC. It yields the protein CASSADFGPGYTF.

This rearrangement joins TRBV11-2 to TRBJ2-2; D remains unclear. Germline-derived CDR1 and CDR2 are SGHAT and FQNNGV. CDR3 length equals 16 residues. Trimming removed 1 base from V and 5 bases from J, with 14 bases in between. The CDR3 sequence is CASSLAVRVETGELFF. The CDR3 nucleotides read TGTGCCAGCAGCTTAGCGGTCAGAGTAGAAACCGGGGAGCTGTTTTTT.

The rearrangement joins TRBV10-3 to TRBJ1-1; tentative D call: TRBD1 (5 bases). The germline V and J ends were trimmed by 4 bases and 0 bases, with 18 bases remaining between them. The germline V gene has CDR1 ENHRY and CDR2 SYGVKD. This CDR3 is 17 amino acids long. The CDR3 region is CAISGSGPTRMNTEAFF. The CDR3 DNA reads as TGTGCCATCAGTGGCTCAGGGCCCACTAGAATGAACACTGAAGCTTTCTTT.

CDR3 nucleotide sequence: TGTGCCAGTAGTATACGGACAGGGGAAAGCACAGATACGCAGTATTTT. Translating gives CASSIRTGESTDTQYF. V usage is TRBV19 and J usage is TRBJ2-3, with 9 positions matching TRBD1. After removal of 2 bases from V and 0 bases from J, the junction contained 3 bases not matched to a gene. In germline, CDR1 is LNHDA, CDR2 SQIVND (reference sequence). CDR3 length: 16 amino acids. Drawing the rest from reference TRBV19 and TRBJ2-3, the complete variable domain is DGGITQSPKYLFRKEGQNVTLSCEQNLNHDAMYWYRQDPGQGLRLIYYSQIVNDFQKGDIAEGYSVSREKKESFPLTVTSAQKNPTAFYLCASSIRTGESTDTQYFGPGTRLTVL.